The clone carrying this TCR beta chain has just a few counts. Its antigen is currently unknown. V lost 2 bases and J 6 bases, leaving 14 bases between the germline ends. Germline V gene data show CDR1 as MNHNS and CDR2 as SASEGT. The CDR3 spans 15 residues. This record belongs to a study of T cells after yellow fever vaccination. 5'RACE template switching added a universal primer site and UMIs to TCR cDNA. Each CDR3 protein is one row after TCRdb ran MiXCR on the 5' RACE reads. The sample consists of about 350,000 distinct CDR3 sequences, roughly 12% of them appearing once. Study-level points and caveats: The secondary response was weaker but peaked faster, day 5 versus 15. Highly abundant clonotypes carried over from the bulk population could end up in FACS-sorted repertoires as contaminants. Among primary-vaccination clones, most reappeared after the booster, at just under 98% for CD4 and 85% to 90% for CD8.

The source of this sequence is a man aged 18 to 30 who received the YFV17D yellow fever vaccine. V usage is TRBV6-1 and J usage is TRBJ2-1, with a weak D call TRBD2 (6 bases). The sequenced sample was PBMCs, obtained on the day of the first yellow fever vaccination. This CDR3 is CASSERPSGVNEQFF. The CDR3 DNA follows: TGTGCCAGCAGTGAACGACCCTCGGGGGTCAATGAGCAGTTCTTC.